Sequencing of this T cell receptor (beta chain) was carried out in a study of beta chain features in type 1 diabetes. Expressed TCRB transcripts were sequenced because the entire RNA isolate underwent reverse transcription. The data were produced by immunoSEQ multiplex PCR, yet TCRdb's version contains in-frame clones alone and is incomplete. The table lists about 210,000 clones, 11% of them singletons. This clone appeared a few times. Its antigen is unknown. Overall study findings and caveats: For patients and controls alike, PCR might favor shorter templates to the same degree. TCRB CDR3 length was moderately but significantly reduced in all four CD4+ subsets of Type 1 diabetes patients.

The V gene's germline CDR1 is SGHAT and CDR2 FQDESV (reference sequence). The CDR3 covers 12 residues. V was pared by 3 bases and J by 7 bases, with 8 bases between. What was sequenced was central memory CD4+ T cells from blood. The sequence came from a man younger than 35 in good health. This chain connects TRBV11-1 to TRBJ2-3; D remains ambiguous. The CDR3 bases are TGTGCCAGCAGCTTGCCTAAGAATACGCAGTATTTT. Translated, it gives CASSLPKNTQYF.